In this sample, the clone carrying this T cell receptor (beta chain) turned up many times. Its antigen remains unidentified. About 540 ng RNA was reverse transcribed with alpha and beta constant-region primers. Using multiplexing indices, alpha and beta chain libraries were generated apart by chain-specific third strand synthesis. Two random hexamers, added before amplification and joined, formed each molecule's 12-nucleotide barcode. One entry per CDR3 protein results from TCRdb running MiXCR on the 5' RACE reads. The sample contains some 20,000 distinct CDR3 sequences, approximately 9.5% of which appear only once. The sample is drawn from a study of HIV-infected patients and healthy controls. No cell fractionation was done, so the repertoire covers all unsorted peripheral blood T cells. RNA came from roughly 2.3 ml of peripheral blood. Study-level points and caveats: Significant mean usage differences between HIV-infected patients and controls involved eight alpha and eight beta V genes.

This CDR3 has 12 amino acids. CDR1 and CDR2 (germline): MDHEN, SYDVKM. The V and J ends lost 6 bases and 5 bases respectively, with 9 bases between them. The receptor was derived from an adult in good health. Sequenced: blood. V gene TRBV28 combines with J gene TRBJ2-3; D remains ambiguous. CDR3 nucleotides: TGTGCCAGCAGCAGAGTGGGAGATACGCAGTATTTT. The encoded protein is CASSRVGDTQYF.